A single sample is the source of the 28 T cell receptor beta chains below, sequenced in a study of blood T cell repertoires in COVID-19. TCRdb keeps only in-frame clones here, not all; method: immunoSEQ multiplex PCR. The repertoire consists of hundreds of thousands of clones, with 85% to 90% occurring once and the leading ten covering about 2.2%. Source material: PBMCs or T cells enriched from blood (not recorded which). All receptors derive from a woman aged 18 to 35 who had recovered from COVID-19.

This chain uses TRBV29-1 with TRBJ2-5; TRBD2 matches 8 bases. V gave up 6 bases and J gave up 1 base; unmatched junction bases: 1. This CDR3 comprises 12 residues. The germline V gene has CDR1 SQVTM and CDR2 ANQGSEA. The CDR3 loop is CSVAGGQETQYF. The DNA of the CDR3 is TGCAGCGTGGCGGGGGGCCAAGAGACCCAGTACTTC.

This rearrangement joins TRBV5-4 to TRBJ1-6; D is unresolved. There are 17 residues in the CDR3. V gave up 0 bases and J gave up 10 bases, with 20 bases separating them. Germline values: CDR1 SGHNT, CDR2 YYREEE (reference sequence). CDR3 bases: TGTGCCAGCAGCTTGGCGGGTGCGGGTGAAGTTCGGTCACCCCTCCACTTT. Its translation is CASSLAGAGEVRSPLHF.

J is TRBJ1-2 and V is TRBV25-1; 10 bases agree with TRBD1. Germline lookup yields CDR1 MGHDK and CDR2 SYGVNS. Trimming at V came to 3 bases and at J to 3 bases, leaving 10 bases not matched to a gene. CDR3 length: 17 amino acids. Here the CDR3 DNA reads TGTGCCAGCAGTGAGGACAGGGGGGGTTTCGTCGACTATGGCTACACCTTC. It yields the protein CASSEDRGGFVDYGYTF.

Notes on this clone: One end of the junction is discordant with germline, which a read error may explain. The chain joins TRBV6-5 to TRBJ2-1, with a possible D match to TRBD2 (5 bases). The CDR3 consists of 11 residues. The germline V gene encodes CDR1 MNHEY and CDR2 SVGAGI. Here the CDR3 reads CASSSGIRRIF. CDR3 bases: TGTGCCAGCAGCTCCGGGATAAGGCGTATCTTC.

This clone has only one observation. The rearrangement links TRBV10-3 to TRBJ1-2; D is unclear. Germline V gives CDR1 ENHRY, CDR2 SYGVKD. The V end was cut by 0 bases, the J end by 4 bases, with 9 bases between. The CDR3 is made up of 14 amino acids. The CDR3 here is CAISESRNFYGYTF. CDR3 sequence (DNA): TGTGCCATCAGTGAGTCGAGAAATTTCTATGGCTACACCTTC.

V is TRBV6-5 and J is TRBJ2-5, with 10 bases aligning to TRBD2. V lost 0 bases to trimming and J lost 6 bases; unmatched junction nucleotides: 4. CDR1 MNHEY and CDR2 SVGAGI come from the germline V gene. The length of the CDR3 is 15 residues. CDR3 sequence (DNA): TGTGCCAGCAGTTACTCCCAGCGGGGGGGCCAGACCCAGTACTTC. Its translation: CASSYSQRGGQTQYF.

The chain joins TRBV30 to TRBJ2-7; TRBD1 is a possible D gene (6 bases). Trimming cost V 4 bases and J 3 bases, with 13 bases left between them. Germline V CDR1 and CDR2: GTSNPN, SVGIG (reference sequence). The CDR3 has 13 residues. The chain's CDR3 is CAWKKQGIYEQYF. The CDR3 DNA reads TGTGCCTGGAAGAAACAGGGAATCTACGAGCAGTACTTC.

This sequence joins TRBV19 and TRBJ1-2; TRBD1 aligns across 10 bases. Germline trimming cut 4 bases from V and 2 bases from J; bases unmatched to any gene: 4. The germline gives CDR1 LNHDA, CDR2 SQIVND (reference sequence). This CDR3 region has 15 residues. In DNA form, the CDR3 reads TGTGCCAGTAGTACCCCGGACAGGGGGAACTATGGCTACACCTTC. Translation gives CASSTPDRGNYGYTF.

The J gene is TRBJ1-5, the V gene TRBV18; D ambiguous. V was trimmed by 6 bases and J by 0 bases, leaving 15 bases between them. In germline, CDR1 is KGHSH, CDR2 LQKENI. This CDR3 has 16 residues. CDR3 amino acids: CASSLSTGNSNQPQHF. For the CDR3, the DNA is TGTGCCAGCTCCCTGAGTACCGGTAATAGCAATCAGCCCCAGCATTTT.

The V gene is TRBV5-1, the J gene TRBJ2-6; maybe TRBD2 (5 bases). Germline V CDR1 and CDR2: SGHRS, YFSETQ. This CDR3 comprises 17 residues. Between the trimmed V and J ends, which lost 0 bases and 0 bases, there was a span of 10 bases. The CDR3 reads CASSLAEGTSGANVLTF. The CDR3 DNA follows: TGCGCCAGCAGCTTGGCCGAGGGCACCTCTGGGGCCAACGTCCTGACTTTC.

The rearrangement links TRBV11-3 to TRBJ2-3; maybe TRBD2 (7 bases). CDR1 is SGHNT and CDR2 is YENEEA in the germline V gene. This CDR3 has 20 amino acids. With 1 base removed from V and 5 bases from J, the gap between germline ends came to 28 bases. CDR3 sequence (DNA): TGTGCCAGCAGCTTAGCATCCCGTGGGGGGGGGCCCCGGATGGAAGATACGCAGTATTTT. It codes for CASSLASRGGGPRMEDTQYF.

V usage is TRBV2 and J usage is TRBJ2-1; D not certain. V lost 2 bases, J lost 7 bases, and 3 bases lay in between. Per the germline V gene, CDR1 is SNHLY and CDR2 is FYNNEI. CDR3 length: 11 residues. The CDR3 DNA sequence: TGTGCCAGCAGTGAACTAAATGAGCAGTTCTTC. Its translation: CASSELNEQFF. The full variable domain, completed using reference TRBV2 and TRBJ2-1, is EPEVTQTPSHQVTQMGQEVILRCVPISNHLYFYWYRQILGQKVEFLVSFYNNEISEKSEIFDDQFSVERPDGSNFTLKIRSTKLEDSAMYFCASSELNEQFFGPGTRLTVL.

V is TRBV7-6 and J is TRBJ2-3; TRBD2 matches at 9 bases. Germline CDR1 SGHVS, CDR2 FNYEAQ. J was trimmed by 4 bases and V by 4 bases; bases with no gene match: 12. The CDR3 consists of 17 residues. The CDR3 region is CASSSTQGTSSPDTQYF. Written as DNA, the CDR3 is TGTGCCAGCAGCTCCACCCAGGGGACTAGCTCACCAGATACGCAGTATTTT.

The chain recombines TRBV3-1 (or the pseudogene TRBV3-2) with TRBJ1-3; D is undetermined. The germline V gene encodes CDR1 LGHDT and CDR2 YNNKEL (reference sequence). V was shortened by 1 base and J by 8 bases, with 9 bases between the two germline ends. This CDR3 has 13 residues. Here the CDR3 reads CASSQGTPDTIYF. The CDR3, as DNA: TGTGCCAGCAGCCAAGGAACCCCGGACACCATATATTTT.

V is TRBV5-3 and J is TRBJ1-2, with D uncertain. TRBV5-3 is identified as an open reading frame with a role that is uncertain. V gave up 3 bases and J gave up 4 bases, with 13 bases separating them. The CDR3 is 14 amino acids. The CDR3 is CARSYRRASYGYTF. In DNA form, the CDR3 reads TGTGCCAGAAGCTACCGTCGCGCCTCCTATGGCTACACCTTC.

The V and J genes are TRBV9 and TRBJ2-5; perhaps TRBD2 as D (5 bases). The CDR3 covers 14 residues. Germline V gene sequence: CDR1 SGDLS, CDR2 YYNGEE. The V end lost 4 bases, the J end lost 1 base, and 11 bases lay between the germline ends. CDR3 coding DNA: TGTGCCAGCAGCCCGGACTCAATCCAAGAGACCCAGTACTTC. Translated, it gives CASSPDSIQETQYF.

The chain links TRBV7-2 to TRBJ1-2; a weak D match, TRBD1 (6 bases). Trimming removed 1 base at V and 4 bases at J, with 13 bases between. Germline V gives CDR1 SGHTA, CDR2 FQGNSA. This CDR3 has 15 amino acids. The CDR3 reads CASSLGDTLGYGYTF. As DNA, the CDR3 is TGTGCCAGCAGCTTAGGGGACACGCTGGGCTATGGCTACACCTTC.

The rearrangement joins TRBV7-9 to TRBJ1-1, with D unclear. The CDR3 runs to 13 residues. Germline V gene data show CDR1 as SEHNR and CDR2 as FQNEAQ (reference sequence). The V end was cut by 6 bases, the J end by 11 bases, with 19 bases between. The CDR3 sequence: CASRPDSGIGAFF. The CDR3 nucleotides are TGTGCCAGCAGACCTGATTCGGGGATCGGGGCTTTCTTT.

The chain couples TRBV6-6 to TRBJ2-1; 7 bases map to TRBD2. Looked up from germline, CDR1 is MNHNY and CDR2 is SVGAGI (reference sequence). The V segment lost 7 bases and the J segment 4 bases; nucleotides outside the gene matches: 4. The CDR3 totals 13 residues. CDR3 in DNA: TGTGCCAGCACTTTGGGGGGGTACAATGAGCAGTTCTTC. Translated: CASTLGGYNEQFF.

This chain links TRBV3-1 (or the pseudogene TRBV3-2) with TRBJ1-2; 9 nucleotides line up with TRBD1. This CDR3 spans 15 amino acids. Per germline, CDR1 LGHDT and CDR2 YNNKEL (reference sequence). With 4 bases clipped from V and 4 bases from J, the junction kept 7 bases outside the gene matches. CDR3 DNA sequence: TGTGCCAGCAGCCCCCGGGACAGGGCCCTCTATGGCTACACCTTC. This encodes CASSPRDRALYGYTF.

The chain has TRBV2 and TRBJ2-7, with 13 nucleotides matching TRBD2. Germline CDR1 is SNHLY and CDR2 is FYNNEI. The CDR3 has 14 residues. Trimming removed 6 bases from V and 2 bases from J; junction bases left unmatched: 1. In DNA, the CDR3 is TGTGCCAGCAGAGGGACTAGCGGGGCCTACGAGCAGTACTTC. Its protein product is CASRGTSGAYEQYF.

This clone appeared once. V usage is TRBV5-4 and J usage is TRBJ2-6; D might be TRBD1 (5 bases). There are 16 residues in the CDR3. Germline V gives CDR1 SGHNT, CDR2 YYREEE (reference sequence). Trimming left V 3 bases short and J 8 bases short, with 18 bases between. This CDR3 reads CASSSSWQGGTNVLTF. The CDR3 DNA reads TGTGCCAGCAGCTCCTCCTGGCAGGGCGGTACCAACGTCCTGACTTTC.

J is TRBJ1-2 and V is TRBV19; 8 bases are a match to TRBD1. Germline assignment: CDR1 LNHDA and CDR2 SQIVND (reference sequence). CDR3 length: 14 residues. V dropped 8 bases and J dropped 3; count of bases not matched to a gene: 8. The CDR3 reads CASGRGLVDYGYTF. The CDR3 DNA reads TGTGCCAGTGGCAGGGGGCTCGTGGACTATGGCTACACCTTC. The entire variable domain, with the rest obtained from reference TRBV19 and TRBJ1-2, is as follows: DGGITQSPKYLFRKEGQNVTLSCEQNLNHDAMYWYRQDPGQGLRLIYYSQIVNDFQKGDIAEGYSVSREKKESFPLTVTSAQKNPTAFYLCASGRGLVDYGYTFGSGTRLTVV.

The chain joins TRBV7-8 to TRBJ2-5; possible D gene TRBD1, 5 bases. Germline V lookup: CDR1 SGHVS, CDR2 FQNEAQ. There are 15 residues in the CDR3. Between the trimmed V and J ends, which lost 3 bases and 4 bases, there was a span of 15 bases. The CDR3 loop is CASSFDRRLGETQYF. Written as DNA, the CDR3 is TGTGCCAGCAGCTTTGACAGAAGATTGGGAGAGACCCAGTACTTC.

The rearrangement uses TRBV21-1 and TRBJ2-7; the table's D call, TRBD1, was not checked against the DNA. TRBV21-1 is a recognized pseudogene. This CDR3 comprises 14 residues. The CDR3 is CASSTRGVSYEQYF. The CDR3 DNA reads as TGTGCCAGCAGCACCAGGGGAGTGTCCTACGAGCAGTACTTC.

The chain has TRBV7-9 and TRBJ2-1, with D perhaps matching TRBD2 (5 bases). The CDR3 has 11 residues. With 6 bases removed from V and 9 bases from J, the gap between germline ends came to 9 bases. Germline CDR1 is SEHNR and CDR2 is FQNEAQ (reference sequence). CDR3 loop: CASRLGSEQFF. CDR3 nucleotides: TGTGCCAGCAGACTGGGGAGTGAGCAGTTCTTC.

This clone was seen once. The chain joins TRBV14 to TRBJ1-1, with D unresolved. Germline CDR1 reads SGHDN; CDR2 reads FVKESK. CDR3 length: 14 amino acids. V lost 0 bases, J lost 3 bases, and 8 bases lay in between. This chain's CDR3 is CASSQDLRYTEAFF. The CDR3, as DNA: TGTGCCAGCAGCCAAGATTTGAGGTACACTGAAGCTTTCTTT.

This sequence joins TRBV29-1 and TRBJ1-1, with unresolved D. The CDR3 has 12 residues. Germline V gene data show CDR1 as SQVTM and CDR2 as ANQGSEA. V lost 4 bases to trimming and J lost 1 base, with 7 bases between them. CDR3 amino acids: CSVGHANTEAFF. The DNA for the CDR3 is TGCAGCGTTGGACACGCGAACACTGAAGCTTTCTTT.